Below, one T cell receptor (beta chain) is given with its context. Its antigen is not known. The data were obtained in a study of cytomegalovirus exposure and HLA in healthy donors. On the study more broadly: HLA-typed donors were the source of approximately 88 million unique TCRs, which an early data release held.

60 Vbeta and 13 Jbeta primers were used in PCR. The protocol was immunoSEQ multiplex PCR, while the TCRdb copy is restricted to in-frame clones and leaves out a portion. The data show about 43,000 clones, with roughly 77% seen just once and roughly 1.4% held by the top ten. General study findings and limits: A later analysis found common viral pathogens apparently linked to several of the most significant clusters. A few of the chains that were CMV-associated were confirmed in vitro to be specific for CMV antigens.

Input material: PBMCs. This sequence originates from a man younger than 40 in good health and CMV-seronegative.

CDR3 in DNA: TGCGCCAGCAGCTTGGCGGGGGGCCAATTTGAGGTGCAGTTCTTC. Translated: CASSLAGGQFEVQFF. This sequence joins TRBV5-1 and TRBJ2-1, with D possibly being TRBD2 (7 bases). The CDR3 sequence is 15 residues long. V lost 0 bases to trimming and J lost 12 bases, with 19 bases between them. Germline CDR1 reads SGHRS; CDR2 reads YFSETQ.